This T cell receptor beta chain was sequenced for a study of tumor-infiltrating lymphocytes in primary liver carcinoma. From unsorted bulk tissue weighing roughly 17-32 mg, DNA and RNA were co-extracted. There were over 85% viable tumor cells in every single sample of tumor. Broader study findings: Tumors had a top-250-clone fraction that was significantly higher than blood (p = 0.039).

From 450 to 600 ng total RNA, TCR beta cDNA was generated with a primer in the constant region. Three nested multiplex PCR rounds, a slightly modified ARM-PCR method, built the TCR beta libraries. Investigators reported that the first two PCR rounds, at around 11 cycles each, used TRBV1-TRBV30 forward primers with a C-beta reverse primer. Each CDR3 protein is one row after TCRdb ran MiXCR on the multiplex PCR reads. The sample carries approximately 190,000 distinct CDR3 sequences, roughly 80% recorded once. On this clonotype: The antigen is not known. The junction shows a germline mismatch at one end, possibly a read error.

The CDR3 length is 14 residues. Germline-derived CDR1 and CDR2 are MNHEY and SVGEGT. The chain employs TRBV6-2 or TRBV6-3 and TRBJ1-2, with TRBD1 matching over 9 bases. The sequence was obtained from a man in his forties or fifties with primary liver carcinoma and hepatitis B virus infection. Sequencing used tumor tissue from primary liver carcinoma. The CDR3 is CANTSGTGFYGYIF. The CDR3 coding sequence is TGTGCCAATACTTCCGGGACAGGGTTCTATGGCTACATCTTC.